This entry describes one TCR beta chain. The data were obtained in a study of blood T cell repertoires in COVID-19. Trimming took 1 base from V and 6 from J, leaving 13 bases between them. This CDR3 region has 16 residues. Looked up from germline, CDR1 is MGHDK and CDR2 is SYGVNS. Assay: immunoSEQ multiplex PCR; the TCRdb copy retains only in-frame clones and omits some. The sample records some 260,000 clones, approximately 86% being singletons. The sequenced sample was peripheral blood. This chain uses TRBV25-1 with TRBJ1-6; possible D gene TRBD1, 5 bases. The receptor was isolated from a man older than 75 with acute or convalescent COVID-19. CDR3 sequence (DNA): TGTGCCAGCAGTGAATGGGGGGGGAACGGTAATTCACCCCTCCACTTT. Translating gives CASSEWGGNGNSPLHF.